This T cell receptor (beta chain) was captured in a study of beta chain features in type 1 diabetes. V was shortened by 1 base and J by 4 bases, with 16 bases between the two germline ends. This CDR3 contains 17 residues. The germline gives CDR1 MGHDK, CDR2 SYGVNS. Expressed TCRB transcripts were sequenced after all isolated RNA was converted to cDNA. The assay was immunoSEQ multiplex PCR, and TCRdb's table has in-frame clones only and misses some. The sample consists of 970,000 or so clones, under 20% of them appearing once. This chain uses TRBV25-1 with TRBJ2-2, with D possibly matching TRBD2 (6 bases). Sample: naive CD4+ T cells from blood. The source is a woman aged 18-29 years in good health. CDR3 region: CASSESRGSFRTGELFF. In DNA form, the CDR3 reads TGTGCCAGCAGTGAATCACGGGGGAGCTTCCGCACCGGGGAGCTGTTTTTT.